This TCR beta chain was profiled in a study of cytomegalovirus exposure and HLA in healthy donors. Study summary: The 120 validation repertoires, a later analysis reported, used the same platform as the roughly 700 repertoires from the first cohort.

TCRdb's table, derived via immunoSEQ multiplex PCR, lists solely in-frame clones and lacks some. Of 140,000 to 150,000 clones in the sample, 80% to 90% were seen once. Germline values: CDR1 SGDLS, CDR2 YYNGEE. Trimming removed 1 base from V and 2 bases from J, with 12 bases in between. CDR3 size: 15 residues. From the roughly 110-subject validation cohort, which was separate from the roughly 700-subject first cohort, the donors were drawn. The clonotype originates from a man younger than 35 in good health and CMV-seropositive. The sequenced material came from PBMCs. The chain carries TRBV9 and TRBJ1-1; a possible D gene is TRBD1 (6 bases). The CDR3 loop reads CASSVSLGANTEAFF. The CDR3, as DNA: TGTGCCAGCAGCGTATCCTTGGGGGCTAACACTGAAGCTTTCTTT. The full variable domain, its missing parts supplied by reference TRBV9 and TRBJ1-1, is DSGVTQTPKHLITATGQRVTLRCSPRSGDLSVYWYQQSLDQGLQFLIQYYNGEERAKGNILERFSAQQFPDLHSELNLSSLELGDSALYFCASSVSLGANTEAFFGQGTRLTVV.